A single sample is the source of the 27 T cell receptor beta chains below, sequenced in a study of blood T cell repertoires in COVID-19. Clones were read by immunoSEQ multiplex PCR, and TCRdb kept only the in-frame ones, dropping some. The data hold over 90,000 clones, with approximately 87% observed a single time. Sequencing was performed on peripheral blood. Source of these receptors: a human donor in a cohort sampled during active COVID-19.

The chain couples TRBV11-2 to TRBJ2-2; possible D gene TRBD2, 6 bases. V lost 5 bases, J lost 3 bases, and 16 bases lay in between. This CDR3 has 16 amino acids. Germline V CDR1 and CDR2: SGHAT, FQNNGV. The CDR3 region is CASSPLGRGDTGELFF. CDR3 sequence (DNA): TGTGCCAGCAGCCCCCTAGGGCGCGGGGACACCGGGGAGCTGTTTTTT. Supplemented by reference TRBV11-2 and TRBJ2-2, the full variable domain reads EAGVAQSPRYKIIEKRQSVAFWCNPISGHATLYWYQQILGQGPKLLIQFQNNGVVDDSQLPKDRFSAERLKGVDSTLKIQPAKLEDSAVYLCASSPLGRGDTGELFFGEGSRLTVL.

The CDR3 nucleotides are TGCAGCGTTGGTGGTTCTATAGCGGGAGGGTACAATGAGCAGTTCTTC. Translation: CSVGGSIAGGYNEQFF. This chain links TRBV29-1 with TRBJ2-1; TRBD2 agrees at 11 bases. The germline gives CDR1 SQVTM, CDR2 ANQGSEA. This CDR3 has 16 amino acids. Losses at the gene ends were 4 bases for V and 4 bases for J; bases not matched to a gene: 9.

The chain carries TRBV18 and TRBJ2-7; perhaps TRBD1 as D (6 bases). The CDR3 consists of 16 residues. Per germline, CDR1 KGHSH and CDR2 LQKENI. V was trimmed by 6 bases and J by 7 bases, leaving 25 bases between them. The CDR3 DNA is TGTGCCAGCTCCCGAGAGTCCGGGACACAACTGGGGGAGCAGTACTTC. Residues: CASSRESGTQLGEQYF.

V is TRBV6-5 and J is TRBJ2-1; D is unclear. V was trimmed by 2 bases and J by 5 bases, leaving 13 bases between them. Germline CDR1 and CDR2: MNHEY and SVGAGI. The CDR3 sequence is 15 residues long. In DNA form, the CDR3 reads TGTGCCAGCAGTTACGTACCGCGATCGGACAATGAGCAGTTCTTC. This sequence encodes CASSYVPRSDNEQFF.

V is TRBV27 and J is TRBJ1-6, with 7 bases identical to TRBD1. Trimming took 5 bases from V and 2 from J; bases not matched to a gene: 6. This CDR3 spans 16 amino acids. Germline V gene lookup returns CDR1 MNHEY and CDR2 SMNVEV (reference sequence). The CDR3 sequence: CASSDRAPPYNSPLHF. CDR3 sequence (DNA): TGTGCCAGCAGTGACAGGGCCCCCCCCTATAATTCACCCCTCCACTTT.

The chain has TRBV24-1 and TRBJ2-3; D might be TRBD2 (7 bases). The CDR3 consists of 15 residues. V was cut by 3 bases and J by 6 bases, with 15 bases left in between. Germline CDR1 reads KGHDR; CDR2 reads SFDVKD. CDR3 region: CATSDRRGAEDTQYF. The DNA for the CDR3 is TGTGCCACCAGTGATCGTCGGGGGGCCGAGGATACGCAGTATTTT.

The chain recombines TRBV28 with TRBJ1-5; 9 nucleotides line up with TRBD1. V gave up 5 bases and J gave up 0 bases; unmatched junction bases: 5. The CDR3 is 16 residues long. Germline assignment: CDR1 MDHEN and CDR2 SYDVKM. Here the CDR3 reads CASSITGGISNQPQHF. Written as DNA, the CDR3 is TGTGCCAGCAGTATTACAGGGGGCATTAGCAATCAGCCCCAGCATTTT.

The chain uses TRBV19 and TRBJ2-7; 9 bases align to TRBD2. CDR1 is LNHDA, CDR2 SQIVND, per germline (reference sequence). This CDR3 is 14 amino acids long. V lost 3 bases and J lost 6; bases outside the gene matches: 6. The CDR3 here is CASSISLAGLEQYF. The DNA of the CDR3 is TGTGCCAGTAGTATTTCACTAGCGGGTCTCGAGCAGTACTTC. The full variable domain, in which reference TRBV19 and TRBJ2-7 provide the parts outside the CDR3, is DGGITQSPKYLFRKEGQNVTLSCEQNLNHDAMYWYRQDPGQGLRLIYYSQIVNDFQKGDIAEGYSVSREKKESFPLTVTSAQKNPTAFYLCASSISLAGLEQYFGPGTRLTVT.

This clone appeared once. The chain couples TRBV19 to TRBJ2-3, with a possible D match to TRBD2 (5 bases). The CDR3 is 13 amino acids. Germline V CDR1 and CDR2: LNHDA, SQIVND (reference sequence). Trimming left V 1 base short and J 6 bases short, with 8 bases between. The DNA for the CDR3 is TGTGCCAGTAGTATAGGGCGGGTCGATACGCAGTATTTT. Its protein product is CASSIGRVDTQYF.

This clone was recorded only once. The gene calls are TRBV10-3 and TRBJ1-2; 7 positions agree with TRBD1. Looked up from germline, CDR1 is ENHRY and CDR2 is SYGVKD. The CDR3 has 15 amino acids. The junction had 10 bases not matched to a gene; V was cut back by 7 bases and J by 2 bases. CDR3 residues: CAITTTGEENYGYTF. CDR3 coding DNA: TGTGCCATCACCACAACAGGGGAGGAGAACTATGGCTACACCTTC.

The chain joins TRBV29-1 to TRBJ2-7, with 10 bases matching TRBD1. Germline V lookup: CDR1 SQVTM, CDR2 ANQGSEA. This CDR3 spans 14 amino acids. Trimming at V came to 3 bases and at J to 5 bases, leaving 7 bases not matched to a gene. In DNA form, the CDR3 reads TGCAGCGTTGACCCGGGACAGGGGAGGGACGAGCAGTACTTC. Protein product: CSVDPGQGRDEQYF.

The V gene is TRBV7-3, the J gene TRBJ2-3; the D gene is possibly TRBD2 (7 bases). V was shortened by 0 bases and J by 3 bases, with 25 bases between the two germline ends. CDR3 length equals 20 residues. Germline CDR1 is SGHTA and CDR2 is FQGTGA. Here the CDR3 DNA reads TGTGCCAGCAGCTTAACGAGAGGACCTAAGCCGGGGGGCGGGACAGATACGCAGTATTTT. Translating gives CASSLTRGPKPGGGTDTQYF.

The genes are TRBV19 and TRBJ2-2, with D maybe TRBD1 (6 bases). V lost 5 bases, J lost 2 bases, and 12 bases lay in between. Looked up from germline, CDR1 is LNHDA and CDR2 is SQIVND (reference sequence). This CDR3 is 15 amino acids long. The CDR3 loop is CASSEGQTNTGELFF. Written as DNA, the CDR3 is TGTGCCAGTAGTGAAGGACAGACCAACACCGGGGAGCTGTTTTTT. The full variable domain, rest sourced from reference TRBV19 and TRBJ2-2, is DGGITQSPKYLFRKEGQNVTLSCEQNLNHDAMYWYRQDPGQGLRLIYYSQIVNDFQKGDIAEGYSVSREKKESFPLTVTSAQKNPTAFYLCASSEGQTNTGELFFGEGSRLTVL.

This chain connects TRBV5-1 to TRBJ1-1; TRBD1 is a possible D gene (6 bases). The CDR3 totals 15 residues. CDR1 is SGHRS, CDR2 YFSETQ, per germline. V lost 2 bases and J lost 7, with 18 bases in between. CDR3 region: CASSFLQGRAYEAFF. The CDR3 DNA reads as TGCGCCAGCAGCTTCCTACAGGGACGGGCTTATGAAGCTTTCTTT. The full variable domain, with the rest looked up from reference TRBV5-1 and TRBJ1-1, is KAGVTQTPRYLIKTRGQQVTLSCSPISGHRSVSWYQQTPGQGLQFLFEYFSETQRNKGNFPGRFSGRQFSNSRSEMNVSTLELGDSALYLCASSFLQGRAYEAFFGQGTRLTVV.

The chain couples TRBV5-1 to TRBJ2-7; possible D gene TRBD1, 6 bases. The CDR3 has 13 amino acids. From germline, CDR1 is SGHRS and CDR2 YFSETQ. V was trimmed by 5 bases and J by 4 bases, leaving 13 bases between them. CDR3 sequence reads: CASRQGSQYEQYF. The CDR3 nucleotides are TGCGCCAGCAGACAGGGATCCCAGTACGAGCAGTACTTC.

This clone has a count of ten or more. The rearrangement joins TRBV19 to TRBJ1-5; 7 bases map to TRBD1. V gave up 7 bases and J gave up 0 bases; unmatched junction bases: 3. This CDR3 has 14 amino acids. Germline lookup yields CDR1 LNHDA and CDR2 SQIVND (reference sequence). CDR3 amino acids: CASNSGGSNQPQHF. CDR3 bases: TGTGCCAGTAATTCAGGGGGTAGCAATCAGCCCCAGCATTTT.

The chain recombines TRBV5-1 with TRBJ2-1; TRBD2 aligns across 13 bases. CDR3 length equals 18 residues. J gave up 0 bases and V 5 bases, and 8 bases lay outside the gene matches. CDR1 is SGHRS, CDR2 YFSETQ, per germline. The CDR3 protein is CASSSGTSGASSYNEQFF. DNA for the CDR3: TGCGCCAGCAGTAGTGGGACTAGCGGGGCGAGCTCCTACAATGAGCAGTTCTTC.

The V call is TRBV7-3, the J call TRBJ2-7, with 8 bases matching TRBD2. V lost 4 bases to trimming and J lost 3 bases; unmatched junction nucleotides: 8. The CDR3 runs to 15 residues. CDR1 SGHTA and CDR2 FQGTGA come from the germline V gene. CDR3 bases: TGTGCCAGCAGCTCGCAGGGTAGCGGGAACTACGAGCAGTACTTC. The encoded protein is CASSSQGSGNYEQYF.

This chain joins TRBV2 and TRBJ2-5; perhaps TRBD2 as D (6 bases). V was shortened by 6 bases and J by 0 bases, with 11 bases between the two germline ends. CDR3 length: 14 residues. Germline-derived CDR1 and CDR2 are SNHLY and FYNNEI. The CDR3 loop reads CASSPRDYQETQYF. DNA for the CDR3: TGTGCCAGCAGCCCGAGGGACTACCAAGAGACCCAGTACTTC.

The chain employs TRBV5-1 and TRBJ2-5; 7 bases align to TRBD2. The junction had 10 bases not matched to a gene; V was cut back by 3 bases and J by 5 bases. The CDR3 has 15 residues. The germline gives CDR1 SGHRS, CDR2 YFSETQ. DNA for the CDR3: TGCGCCAGCAGCTACGGACTAGTCCCAGGGGAGACCCAGTACTTC. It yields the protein CASSYGLVPGETQYF.

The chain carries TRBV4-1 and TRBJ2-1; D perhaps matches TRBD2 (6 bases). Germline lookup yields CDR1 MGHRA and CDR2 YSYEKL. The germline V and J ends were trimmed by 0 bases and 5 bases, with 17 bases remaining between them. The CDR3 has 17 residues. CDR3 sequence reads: CASSQERSGTSNNEQFF. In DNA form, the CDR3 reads TGCGCCAGCAGCCAAGAAAGGTCTGGGACTTCGAACAATGAGCAGTTCTTC.

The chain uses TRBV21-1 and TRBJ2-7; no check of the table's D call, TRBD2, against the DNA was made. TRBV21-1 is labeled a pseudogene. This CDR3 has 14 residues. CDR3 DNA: TGTGCCAGCAGCAAACAGGGGAGGGACTACGAGCAGTACTTC. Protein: CASSKQGRDYEQYF.

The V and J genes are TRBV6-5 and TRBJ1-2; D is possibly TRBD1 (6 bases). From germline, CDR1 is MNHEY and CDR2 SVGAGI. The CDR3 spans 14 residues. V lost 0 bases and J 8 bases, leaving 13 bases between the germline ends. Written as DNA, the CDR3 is TGTGCCAGCAGTTACTCGGGAGGGGGTAAAGGCTACACCTTC. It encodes CASSYSGGGKGYTF.

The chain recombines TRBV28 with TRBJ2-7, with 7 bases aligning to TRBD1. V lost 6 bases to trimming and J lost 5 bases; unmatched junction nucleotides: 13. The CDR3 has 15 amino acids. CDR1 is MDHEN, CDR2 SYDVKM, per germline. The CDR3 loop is CASRRTGEWGNEQYF. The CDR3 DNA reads TGTGCCAGCAGAAGAACAGGGGAATGGGGGAACGAGCAGTACTTC.

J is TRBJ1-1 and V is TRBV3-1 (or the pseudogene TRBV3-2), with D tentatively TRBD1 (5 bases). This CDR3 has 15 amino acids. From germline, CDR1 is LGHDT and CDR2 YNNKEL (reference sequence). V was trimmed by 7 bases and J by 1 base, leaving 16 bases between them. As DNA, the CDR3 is TGTGCCAGCATCTTCGGGGGAGGGTGGAACACTGAAGCTTTCTTT. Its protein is CASIFGGGWNTEAFF.

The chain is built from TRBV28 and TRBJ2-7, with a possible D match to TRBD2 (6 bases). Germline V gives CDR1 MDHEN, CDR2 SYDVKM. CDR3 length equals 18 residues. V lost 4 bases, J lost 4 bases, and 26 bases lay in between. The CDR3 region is CASSSPGARGGLRYEQYF. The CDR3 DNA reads TGTGCCAGCAGTTCCCCGGGAGCGCGGGGCGGGCTTCGATACGAGCAGTACTTC.

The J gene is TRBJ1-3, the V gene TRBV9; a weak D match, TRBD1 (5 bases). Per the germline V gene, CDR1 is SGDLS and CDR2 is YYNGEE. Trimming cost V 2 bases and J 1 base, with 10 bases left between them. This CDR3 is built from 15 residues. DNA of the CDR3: TGTGCCAGCAGCGTCCAGGGTGAATCTGGAAACACCATATATTTT. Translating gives CASSVQGESGNTIYF. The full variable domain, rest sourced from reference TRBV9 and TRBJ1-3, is DSGVTQTPKHLITATGQRVTLRCSPRSGDLSVYWYQQSLDQGLQFLIQYYNGEERAKGNILERFSAQQFPDLHSELNLSSLELGDSALYFCASSVQGESGNTIYFGEGSWLTVV.